Listed below are T cell receptor beta chains from one sample, sequenced in a study of OX40 agonist ivuxolimab in advanced cancers. Profiled with immunoSEQ multiplex PCR; TCRdb holds only in-frame clones, not every one. The sample contains 77,000 or so clones, about 93% of which appear only once. This material consisted of CD4+ or CD8+ T cells sorted from blood, taken in a trial of the OX40 agonist ivuxolimab. Receptors were obtained from an adult with an advanced solid tumor such as melanoma, head and neck, liver or kidney cancer. CDR3s include the opening cysteine and the closing phenylalanine or tryptophan. Each record gives: J gene, clone size, V gene, D gene, CDR3 protein, CDR3 DNA. The D gene is left open where the match is weak. Expanded clones are given a class, and other clones once, few, many or no size at all.

TRBJ2-7 NA TRBV19 NA CASARIGTAGEQYF TGTGCCAGTGCCCGGATTGGGACGGCGGGGGAGCAGTACTTC
TRBJ1-2 NA TRBV19 NA CASSNRYSSGYTF TGTGCCAGTAGCAACAGGTACTCGTCTGGCTACACCTTC
TRBJ2-7 NA TRBV19 NA CASSLGWDGYEQYF TGTGCCAGTAGTCTGGGTTGGGATGGCTACGAGCAGTACTTC
TRBJ1-1 NA TRBV4-3 TRBD1 CASSQSQGVTEAFF TGCGCCAGCAGCCAAAGCCAGGGGGTCACTGAAGCTTTCTTT
TRBJ1-5 NA TRBV19 NA CASSIRGAPDQPQHF TGTGCCAGTAGTATAAGGGGGGCGCCGGATCAGCCCCAGCATTTT
TRBJ1-4 NA TRBV6-5 NA CASSYWGEEKLFF TGTGCCAGCAGTTACTGGGGAGAGGAAAAACTGTTTTTT
TRBJ2-1 NA TRBV9 NA CASSARTIPFIDNEQFF TGTGCCAGCAGCGCCCGGACAATTCCGTTTATCGACAATGAGCAGTTCTTC
TRBJ2-7 NA TRBV28 NA CASSSVDRNYEQYF TGTGCCAGCAGTTCGGTGGACAGAAACTACGAGCAGTACTTC
TRBJ2-1 NA TRBV6-5 NA CASSYGYNEQFF TGTGCCAGCAGTTACGGCTACAATGAGCAGTTCTTC
TRBJ1-5 NA TRBV11-2 NA CASSGRGPRQPQHF TGTGCCAGCAGCGGTAGAGGTCCCAGGCAGCCCCAGCATTTT
TRBJ2-5 NA TRBV7-8 NA CASSWGQSPAETQYF TGTGCCAGCAGCTGGGGTCAGTCACCAGCCGAGACCCAGTACTTC
TRBJ2-7 NA TRBV28 TRBD2 CASSFHATSGGNYEQYF TGTGCCAGCAGTTTCCACGCGACTAGCGGGGGAAACTACGAGCAGTACTTC
TRBJ2-7 NA TRBV27 NA CASSPTGLPLYEQYF TGTGCCAGCAGTCCGACAGGCTTGCCCCTCTACGAGCAGTACTTC
TRBJ1-4 NA TRBV7-8 NA CASSLEGGWEKLFF TGTGCCAGCAGCTTAGAGGGGGGGTGGGAAAAACTGTTTTTT
TRBJ2-7 NA TRBV27 NA CASSPLALQSSYEQYF TGTGCCAGCAGCCCCCTAGCGCTTCAGAGCTCCTACGAGCAGTACTTC
TRBJ1-1 NA TRBV9 NA CASSVVLTELNTEAFF TGTGCCAGCAGCGTAGTATTAACGGAACTGAACACTGAAGCTTTCTTT
TRBJ1-1 NA TRBV4-1 NA CASSQSLRAGNTEAFF TGCGCCAGCAGCCAGTCCTTAAGAGCCGGCAACACTGAAGCTTTCTTT
TRBJ1-5 NA TRBV19 NA CATHWGSGNQPQHF TGTGCCACTCACTGGGGTTCGGGCAATCAGCCCCAGCATTTT
TRBJ2-7 NA TRBV6-5 TRBD1 CASSSGTGDYEQYF TGTGCCAGCAGTTCGGGGACAGGGGACTACGAGCAGTACTTC
TRBJ2-7 NA TRBV5-6 NA CASSLPDGYEQYF TGTGCCAGCAGCTTACCCGACGGCTACGAGCAGTACTTC
TRBJ2-7 few TRBV7-6 TRBD1 CASSPGGFEQYF TGTGCCAGCAGCCCAGGGGGCTTCGAGCAGTACTTC
TRBJ2-3 medium-sized TRBV7-6 NA CASSSDSTDTQYF TGTGCCAGCAGCTCGGACAGCACAGATACGCAGTATTTT
TRBJ2-3 NA TRBV5-5 TRBD1 CASSPGQFTDTQYF TGTGCCAGCAGCCCGGGACAGTTCACAGATACGCAGTATTTT
TRBJ1-1 NA TRBV29-1 NA CSVNWAGKGTEAFF TGCAGCGTTAATTGGGCAGGGAAGGGCACTGAAGCTTTCTTT
TRBJ1-2 once TRBV6-5 NA CASSYKTELYGYTF TGTGCCAGCAGTTACAAAACAGAACTCTATGGCTACACCTTC
TRBJ2-7 NA TRBV7-2 TRBD2 CANIEAGGYEQYF TGTGCCAACATCGAAGCCGGGGGGTACGAGCAGTACTTC
TRBJ1-5 NA TRBV19 TRBD1 CASSIWATGNQPQHF TGTGCCAGTAGTATATGGGCGACAGGGAATCAGCCCCAGCATTTT
TRBJ2-7 once TRBV27 NA CASSWGGPYEQYF TGTGCCAGCAGTTGGGGCGGGCCCTACGAGCAGTACTTC
TRBJ2-1 NA TRBV14 TRBD1 CASSQAPRGQGLNEQFF TGTGCCAGCAGCCAAGCCCCGAGGGGACAGGGGTTGAATGAGCAGTTCTTC
TRBJ1-1 NA TRBV6-6 NA CASSQVVSTEAFF TGTGCCAGCAGTCAGGTTGTGAGCACTGAAGCTTTCTTT
TRBJ2-7 NA TRBV5-1 NA CASSFHRESYEQYF TGCGCCAGCAGCTTCCACAGGGAGTCCTACGAGCAGTACTTC
TRBJ1-2 NA TRBV6-5 NA CASSYSAGQGYTF TGTGCCAGCAGTTACTCCGCAGGGCAAGGCTACACCTTC
TRBJ1-1 NA TRBV7-6 TRBD1 CASSLQGQGGGEAFF TGTGCCAGCAGCTTGCAAGGACAGGGGGGCGGCGAAGCTTTCTTT
TRBJ1-1 NA TRBV7-6 NA CASSFGRGRVGNTEAFF TGTGCCAGCAGCTTCGGCCGGGGGAGGGTAGGGAACACTGAAGCTTTCTTT
TRBJ2-7 NA TRBV28 NA CASSFGQDFYEQYF TGTGCCAGCAGTTTCGGTCAGGACTTCTACGAGCAGTACTTC
TRBJ1-5 NA TRBV19 NA CASSRGALQPQHF TGTGCCAGTAGTCGGGGGGCGCTTCAGCCCCAGCATTTT
TRBJ1-2 NA TRBV28 NA CASSSLGGYTF TGTGCCAGCAGTTCCCTCGGTGGCTACACCTTC
TRBJ1-1 NA TRBV6-5 NA CASKGGAEAFF TGTGCCAGCAAGGGTGGCGCTGAAGCTTTCTTT
TRBJ2-7 NA TRBV27 NA CASSFRASSYEQYF TGTGCCAGCAGTTTTCGGGCCAGTTCCTACGAGCAGTACTTC
TRBJ2-2 NA TRBV7-9 NA CASSAGVQPFTGELFF TGTGCCAGCAGCGCCGGGGTGCAGCCCTTCACCGGGGAGCTGTTTTTT
TRBJ2-7 once TRBV7-6 TRBD1 CASSLDRGYEQYF TGTGCCAGCAGCTTGGACAGGGGATACGAGCAGTACTTC
TRBJ1-2 NA TRBV5-4 TRBD1 CASSQAGTGAEYPYGYTF TGCGCCAGCAGCCAAGCGGGGACAGGGGCCGAATATCCCTATGGCTACACCTTC
TRBJ2-7 NA TRBV27 NA CASSLSGRGISYEQYF TGTGCCAGCAGTTTATCTGGGAGGGGGATTTCCTACGAGCAGTACTTC
TRBJ2-7 NA TRBV27 NA CASSIGDSYEQYF TGTGCCAGCAGTATAGGGGACTCCTACGAGCAGTACTTC
TRBJ2-7 NA TRBV29-1 TRBD1 CSVEFKETGDFYEQYF TGCAGCGTTGAATTTAAGGAGACAGGGGACTTCTACGAGCAGTACTTC
TRBJ2-1 NA TRBV6-1 NA CASSEGLMPYNEQFF TGTGCCAGCAGTGAAGGGTTGATGCCCTACAATGAGCAGTTCTTC
TRBJ2-7 NA TRBV19 NA CASSLGGSYEQYF TGTGCCAGTAGCCTCGGAGGATCCTACGAGCAGTACTTC
TRBJ1-1 NA TRBV7-2 NA CASSLDELVYGFMNTEAFF TGTGCCAGCAGCTTAGATGAGTTGGTGTATGGGTTCATGAACACTGAAGCTTTCTTT
TRBJ2-3 NA TRBV4-3 NA CASSQDRPDTQYF TGCGCCAGCAGCCAAGATAGGCCAGATACGCAGTATTTT
TRBJ1-1 NA TRBV6-6 NA CASSSQVAEAFF TGTGCCAGCAGTTCTCAAGTCGCTGAAGCTTTCTTT
TRBJ2-1 NA TRBV11-2 TRBD1 CAGRDRGLDEQFF TGTGCCGGCCGGGACAGGGGGTTAGATGAGCAGTTCTTC
TRBJ1-5 NA TRBV4-1 NA CASSQGDGGNQPQHF TGCGCCAGCAGCCAAGGAGACGGTGGCAATCAGCCCCAGCATTTT
TRBJ2-1 NA TRBV4-3 NA CASSQGPHNEQFF TGCGCCAGCAGCCAAGGACCTCACAATGAGCAGTTCTTC
TRBJ2-7 NA TRBV27 TRBD2 CASSPGTSGTSYEQYF TGTGCCAGCAGCCCCGGGACTAGCGGGACCTCCTACGAGCAGTACTTC